This T cell receptor (beta chain) was identified during a study of STAT5B mutations in CD4+ large granular lymphocyte leukemia. Study in general: Among healthy donors, a particular HLA allele went with more CDR3 'QG' motifs. Study-level findings and limits: The CD4+ versus CD8+ T-LGLL clonality difference may reflect limited sample size. Patient CD4-sorted repertoires stayed more clonal than healthy ones after leukemic-clone removal. Compared with healthy controls (2/35), patient top clones favored TRBV06 (8/27).

On this clone: Its antigen is undetermined.

Produced via immunoSEQ multiplex PCR; TCRdb's table is partial and in-frame only. The sample lists tens of thousands of clones, roughly nine tenths occurring once. The V gene's germline CDR1 is MDHEN and CDR2 SYDVKM. This CDR3 is 13 amino acids long. Trimming took 4 bases from V and 4 from J, leaving 11 bases between them. The sequence derives from a human donor in good health. Source material: CD4+ T cells from blood buffy coats. V gene TRBV28 combines with J gene TRBJ2-7; D gene uncertain. CDR3 sequence reads: CASSSPGKYEQYF. The CDR3 DNA follows: TGTGCCAGCAGTTCTCCCGGCAAATACGAGCAGTACTTC.